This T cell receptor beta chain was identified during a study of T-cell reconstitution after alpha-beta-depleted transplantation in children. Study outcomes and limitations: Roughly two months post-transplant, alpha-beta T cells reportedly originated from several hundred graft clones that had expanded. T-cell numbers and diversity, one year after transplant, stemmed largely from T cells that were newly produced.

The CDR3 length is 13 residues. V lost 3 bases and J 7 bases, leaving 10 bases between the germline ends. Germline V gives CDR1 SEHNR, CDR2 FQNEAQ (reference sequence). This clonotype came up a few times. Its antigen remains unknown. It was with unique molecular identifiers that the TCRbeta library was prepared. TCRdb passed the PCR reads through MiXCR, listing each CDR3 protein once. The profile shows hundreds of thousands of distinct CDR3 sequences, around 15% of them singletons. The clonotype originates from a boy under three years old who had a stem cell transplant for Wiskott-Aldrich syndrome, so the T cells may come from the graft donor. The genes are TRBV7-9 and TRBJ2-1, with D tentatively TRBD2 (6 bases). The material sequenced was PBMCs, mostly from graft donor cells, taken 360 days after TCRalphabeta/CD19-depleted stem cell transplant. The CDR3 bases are TGTGCCAGCAGCTTCGGGACTCCGAATGAGCAGTTCTTC. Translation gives CASSFGTPNEQFF.